The next 15 T cell receptor beta chains were all read from a single sample in a study of CXCR3-negative and CXCR3-positive naive CD8 T cells. Whole-study results and caveats: Higher TRB CDR3 hydrophobicity marked CXCR3-positive naive cells relative to CXCR3-negative naive cells.

The libraries of TRB cDNA were prepared using 5' RACE with UMI labels. Following a re-call of the 5' RACE reads, TCRdb has one entry per CDR3 protein and lacks DNA. This table lists around 84,000 distinct CDR3 sequences. Their antigen targets remain unknown. Specimen: naive CXCR3+ CD8+ T cells from blood. The subset here: CD45RO-CCR7+CD27+CD95- naive CD8+ T cells expressing CXCR3 (TNR3+). The receptor source for this set is a human donor in good health. Some clones in this sample may be carry-over from other donors' samples.

CDR3 protein: CASSIGLAAYTGELFF. V gene TRBV7-2 combines with J gene TRBJ2-2; TCRdb's D gene call, TRBD2, goes unchecked for lack of DNA. The CDR3 is made up of 16 amino acids. Germline loops: CDR1 SGHTA, CDR2 FQGNSA.

This chain connects TRBV7-9 to TRBJ2-7. The CDR3 totals 16 residues. In germline, CDR1 is SEHNR, CDR2 FQNEAQ (reference sequence). The CDR3 spells CASSLAVREPSYEQYF. Full variable domain (outside the CDR3, taken from reference TRBV7-9 and TRBJ2-7): DTGVSQNPRHKITKRGQNVTFRCDPISEHNRLYWYRQTLGQGPEFLTYFQNEAQLEKSRLLSDRFSAERPKGSFSTLEIQRTEQGDSAMYLCASSLAVREPSYEQYFGPGTRLTVT.

The chain joins TRBV28 to TRBJ2-2. The CDR3 has 13 amino acids. Looked up from germline, CDR1 is MDHEN and CDR2 is SYDVKM. This CDR3 reads CASGVADTGELFF.

The rearrangement uses TRBV4-2 and TRBJ1-1; TCRdb calls TRBD1, which cannot be checked without DNA. CDR3 size: 14 residues. Looked up from germline, CDR1 is LGHNA and CDR2 is YNFKEQ. CDR3: CASSLPGLNTEAFF.

This chain uses TRBV20-1 with TRBJ2-7. The CDR3 is made up of 13 amino acids. CDR1 and CDR2 (germline): DFQATT, SNEGSKA (reference sequence). The CDR3 here is CSAVTSTIYEQYF.

The chain couples TRBV3-1 to TRBJ1-1; TCRdb indicates TRBD1, and absent DNA this call remains unverified. The germline V gene encodes CDR1 LGHDT and CDR2 YNNKEL (reference sequence). There are 15 residues in the CDR3. Here the CDR3 reads CASSQGSGTRTQAFF.

The V and J genes are TRBV12-3 or TRBV12-4 and TRBJ2-5; with no DNA, the TCRdb D assignment of TRBD1 cannot be verified. This CDR3 is built from 14 residues. The CDR3 reads CASSPPETQETQYF.

This chain uses TRBV28 with TRBJ2-7; without DNA, the TCRdb call of TRBD1 cannot be checked. CDR1 and CDR2 from the germline V gene are MDHEN and SYDVKM. This CDR3 has 16 residues. The CDR3: CASSGFLGGVSYEQYF.

V usage is TRBV11-2 and J usage is TRBJ2-7; absent DNA, TCRdb's TRBD2 call cannot be checked. The CDR3 contains 17 residues. Germline V gives CDR1 SGHAT, CDR2 FQNNGV. This CDR3 reads CASSHPESERGLYEQYF. Based on the CDR3 plus reference TRBV11-2 and TRBJ2-7, the full variable domain is EAGVAQSPRYKIIEKRQSVAFWCNPISGHATLYWYQQILGQGPKLLIQFQNNGVVDDSQLPKDRFSAERLKGVDSTLKIQPAKLEDSAVYLCASSHPESERGLYEQYFGPGTRLTVT.

The rearrangement links TRBV5-6 to TRBJ2-7. The germline gives CDR1 SGHDT, CDR2 YYEEEE. The CDR3 runs 14 residues. CDR3 protein: CASSLGLGFHEQYF.

V usage is TRBV20-1 and J usage is TRBJ2-1; the TCRdb D gene call, TRBD1, has no DNA to confirm it. Germline V gene data show CDR1 as DFQATT and CDR2 as SNEGSKA (reference sequence). The CDR3 has 17 amino acids. CDR3 in amino acids: CSARDRSSGGPYNEQFF.

The rearrangement uses TRBV11-2 and TRBJ2-1; TCRdb indicates TRBD2, and absent DNA this call remains unverified. This CDR3 region has 15 residues. Germline V CDR1 and CDR2: SGHAT, FQNNGV. CDR3 region: CASSFSGGADNEQFF.

This chain connects TRBV29-1 to TRBJ2-3; TCRdb names TRBD1, which stays unverified in the absence of DNA. The CDR3 is made up of 17 amino acids. Germline V CDR1 and CDR2: SQVTM, ANQGSEA. The CDR3 region is CSVEGSNPGTVGDTQYF.

The chain couples TRBV5-6 to TRBJ2-1. CDR1 and CDR2 (germline): SGHDT, YYEEEE. The CDR3 consists of 14 residues. CDR3 amino acids: CASSYLSSYNEQFF.

This chain connects TRBV5-1 to TRBJ2-4; TCRdb's D call, TRBD2, is unchecked because there is no DNA. The germline V gene has CDR1 SGHRS and CDR2 YFSETQ. This CDR3 is 18 amino acids long. The CDR3 reads CASSGGLAGGIAKNIQYF.